The 13 T cell receptor beta chains presented below share a single source sample, sequenced in a study of CD8+CD57+ T cells in acquired aplastic anemia (dated by TCRdb to 2016 to 2018). The data were produced on an Illumina HiSeq 2000. Profiling of TCR beta VDJ combinations and CDR3 sequences used genomic DNA as the template. TCRdb ran its own pipeline on the public reads, namely fastp trimming at Q25 and MiXCR clone calling, and kept in-frame beta chains. Rows merge per CDR3 protein into single entries with the most common DNA and genes. The sample contains 200,000 to 250,000 distinct CDR3 sequences, 50% to 70% of them found a single time. Of the sample, roughly 50% is held by the ten largest clones. Expansion of CD8+CD57+ cells had been shown by flow cytometry in the patients chosen for sequencing. Sequencing was performed on sorted CD4+, CD8+, or CD8+CD57+ T cells (not recorded which) from PBMCs. The source is a human donor with aplastic anemia.

This chain links TRBV19 with TRBJ2-7; D possibly corresponds to TRBD1 (6 bases). This CDR3 is 14 amino acids long. The V end was cut by 7 bases, the J end by 3 bases, with 16 bases between. Germline V lookup: CDR1 LNHDA, CDR2 SQIVND (reference sequence). CDR3 in DNA: TGTGCCAGTAAACGAAGTGAAGGGGGCTACGAGCAGTACTTC. Translation gives CASKRSEGGYEQYF.

The chain recombines TRBV20-1 with TRBJ2-3; TRBD2 might be the D (6 bases). The CDR3 extends over 12 amino acids. Trimming removed 6 bases at V and 4 bases at J, with 11 bases between. In germline, CDR1 is DFQATT, CDR2 SNEGSKA (reference sequence). The CDR3 loop reads CSAWGDPDTQYF. In nucleotides, the CDR3 is TGCAGTGCCTGGGGGGACCCAGATACGCAGTATTTT.

The chain is built from TRBV12-5 and TRBJ1-1, with TRBD1 identical over 7 bases. The CDR3 spans 14 residues. Germline trimming cut 5 bases from V and 3 bases from J; bases unmatched to any gene: 6. Germline assignment: CDR1 LGHNT and CDR2 FRNRAP. CDR3 coding DNA: TGTGCTAGTGGTCAAGACAGGGAGGACACTGAAGCTTTCTTT. It codes for CASGQDREDTEAFF.

This clonotype turned up a few times. The chain recombines TRBV7-9 with TRBJ2-7; TRBD1 matches 9 bases. The germline V gene has CDR1 SEHNR and CDR2 FQNEAQ (reference sequence). CDR3 length equals 15 residues. V shed 1 base and J 7 bases; nucleotides not matched to a gene: 8. CDR3 DNA: TGTGCCAGCAGCTTAGTGGGACAGGGCATAGGAGAGCAGTACTTC. Protein: CASSLVGQGIGEQYF.

The V and J genes are TRBV15 and TRBJ2-7, with D perhaps matching TRBD2 (5 bases). The germline V gene has CDR1 LNHNV and CDR2 YYDKDF (reference sequence). This CDR3 is 17 amino acids long. Trimming took 5 bases from V and 1 from J, leaving 21 bases between them. The CDR3 nucleotides read TGTGCCACCAGCGACCAAACGGGGTCCAGGCCTTCCTACGAGCAGTACTTC. Translation gives CATSDQTGSRPSYEQYF.

The chain combines TRBV15 with TRBJ2-1, with 11 bases matching TRBD2. V lost 4 bases to trimming and J lost 5 bases; unmatched junction nucleotides: 4. The germline CDR1 and CDR2 sequences are LNHNV and YYDKDF (reference sequence). The CDR3 contains 15 residues. The CDR3 sequence is CATSIGTSGNNEQFF. The CDR3 DNA sequence: TGTGCCACCAGCATTGGGACTAGCGGCAACAATGAGCAGTTCTTC.

This clonotype was counted at least ten times. V gene TRBV12-3 or TRBV12-4 combines with J gene TRBJ1-5; possible D gene TRBD1, 5 bases. The CDR3 has 14 amino acids. With 3 bases removed from V and 5 bases from J, the gap between germline ends came to 11 bases. As DNA, the CDR3 is TGTGCCAGCAGTTTCTCTCGGGGGGATCAGCCCCAGCATTTT. Protein: CASSFSRGDQPQHF.

This rearrangement joins TRBV19 to TRBJ2-3, with a weak D call TRBD2 (6 bases). This CDR3 has 15 amino acids. The V and J ends lost 7 bases and 0 bases respectively, with 14 bases between them. The germline V gene has CDR1 LNHDA and CDR2 SQIVND (reference sequence). The CDR3 DNA reads as TGTGCCAGTATTCAAACCGGGACTAGCACAGATACGCAGTATTTT. This codes for CASIQTGTSTDTQYF. Based on the CDR3 plus reference TRBV19 and TRBJ2-3, the full variable domain is DGGITQSPKYLFRKEGQNVTLSCEQNLNHDAMYWYRQDPGQGLRLIYYSQIVNDFQKGDIAEGYSVSREKKESFPLTVTSAQKNPTAFYLCASIQTGTSTDTQYFGPGTRLTVL.

About this clonotype itself: One end of the junction varies from germline; a read error may be responsible. V is TRBV4-1 and J is TRBJ2-2; 7 nucleotides match TRBD2. CDR3 length: 13 amino acids. Germline V lookup: CDR1 MGHRA, CDR2 YSYEKL. The CDR3 sequence: CASSYTSAGKLFF. CDR3 bases: TGCGCCAGCAGCTATACTAGCGCCGGGAAGCTGTTTTTT.

V is TRBV20-1 and J is TRBJ1-1; D not resolved. Germline V lookup: CDR1 DFQATT, CDR2 SNEGSKA (reference sequence). The CDR3 loop spans 13 amino acids. The ends were cut back, 0 bases at V and 7 bases at J, with 12 bases in the middle. The CDR3, as DNA: TGCAGTGCTAGAGACTCCTGGGAGAGTGAAGCTTTCTTT. This encodes CSARDSWESEAFF.

The chain has TRBV10-3 and TRBJ1-4; D is perhaps TRBD1 (6 bases). CDR3 length: 15 residues. V lost 2 bases and J 6 bases, leaving 13 bases between the germline ends. CDR1 and CDR2 from the germline V gene are ENHRY and SYGVKD. As DNA, the CDR3 is TGTGCCATCAGTGAGGGAACAGGGAGTGATGAAAAACTGTTTTTT. Protein sequence: CAISEGTGSDEKLFF.

The rearrangement uses TRBV12-3 or TRBV12-4 and TRBJ2-7; weak D call: TRBD2 (5 bases). There are 14 residues in the CDR3. The ends were cut back, 6 bases at V and 0 bases at J, with 12 bases in the middle. The CDR3 is CASRTDGDSYEQYF. CDR3 DNA sequence: TGTGCCAGCAGGACGGACGGGGACTCCTACGAGCAGTACTTC.

The chain links TRBV7-9 to TRBJ2-3, with TRBD1 matching 10 bases. V lost 5 bases, J lost 1 base, and 12 bases stayed unmatched. The CDR3 has 18 amino acids. Looked up from germline, CDR1 is SEHNR and CDR2 is FQNEAQ (reference sequence). The CDR3 spells CASSPPGTGVFGTDTQYF. As DNA, the CDR3 is TGTGCCAGCAGCCCTCCAGGGACAGGGGTTTTTGGCACAGATACGCAGTATTTT.